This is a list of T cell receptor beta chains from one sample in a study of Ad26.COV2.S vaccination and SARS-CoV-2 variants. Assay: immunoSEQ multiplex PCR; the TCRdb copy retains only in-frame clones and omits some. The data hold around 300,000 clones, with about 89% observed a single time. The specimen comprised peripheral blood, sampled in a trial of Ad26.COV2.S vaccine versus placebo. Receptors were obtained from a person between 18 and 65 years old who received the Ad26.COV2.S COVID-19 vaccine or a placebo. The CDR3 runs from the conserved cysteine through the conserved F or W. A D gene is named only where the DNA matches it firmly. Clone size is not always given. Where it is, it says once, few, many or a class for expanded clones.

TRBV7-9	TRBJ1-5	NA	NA	CASSWGTSSNQPQHF	TGTGCCAGCAGCTGGGGGACAAGTAGCAATCAGCCCCAGCATTTT
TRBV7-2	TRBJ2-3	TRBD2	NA	CASSTTSGGRGTQYF	TGTGCCAGCAGCACTACTAGCGGGGGACGAGGTACGCAGTATTTT
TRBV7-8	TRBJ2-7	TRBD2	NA	CASSQTSANYEQYF	TGTGCCAGCAGCCAAACTAGCGCGAACTACGAGCAGTACTTC
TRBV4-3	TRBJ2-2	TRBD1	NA	CASSQAGQGANTGELFF	TGCGCCAGCAGCCAGGCGGGACAGGGTGCGAACACCGGGGAGCTGTTTTTT
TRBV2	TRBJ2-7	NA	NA	CASSGGQGRSYEQYF	TGTGCCAGCAGTGGTGGTCAGGGACGATCCTACGAGCAGTACTTC
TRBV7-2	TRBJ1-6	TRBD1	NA	CASSFTGGRSPLHF	TGTGCCAGCAGCTTTACAGGGGGCCGTTCACCCCTCCACTTT
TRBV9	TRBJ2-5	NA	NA	CASSTPLTGAGETQYF	TGTGCCAGCAGCACTCCACTAACAGGGGCGGGGGAGACCCAGTACTTC
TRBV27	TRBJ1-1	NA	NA	CASSLSSGSTEAFF	TGTGCCAGCAGTTTATCGTCAGGGAGCACTGAAGCTTTCTTT
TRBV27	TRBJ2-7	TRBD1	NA	CASGSPADRWSTMDRASYEQYF	TGTGCCAGCGGATCCCCAGCCGATAGATGGAGCACGATGGACAGGGCGTCCTACGAGCAGTACTTC
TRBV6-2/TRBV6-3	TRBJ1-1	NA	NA	CASSYFQGRGNTEAFF	TGTGCCAGCAGTTACTTCCAGGGGAGGGGTAACACTGAAGCTTTCTTT
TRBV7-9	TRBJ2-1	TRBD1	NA	CASSSYDRDNEQFF	TGTGCCAGCAGCTCCTATGACAGGGACAATGAGCAGTTCTTC
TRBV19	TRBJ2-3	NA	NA	CASSVRDVAPDTQYF	TGTGCCAGTAGTGTCCGGGACGTTGCCCCAGATACGCAGTATTTT
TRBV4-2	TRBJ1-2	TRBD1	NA	CASSQETGWYGYTF	TGTGCCAGCAGCCAAGAGACAGGGTGGTATGGCTACACCTTC
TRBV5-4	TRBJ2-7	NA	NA	CASSEPSAPYEQYF	TGTGCCAGCAGCGAGCCTAGTGCTCCCTACGAGCAGTACTTC
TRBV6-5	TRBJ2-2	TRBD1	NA	CASSYLATGGSGELFF	TGTGCCAGCAGTTACTTGGCGACAGGGGGCTCCGGGGAGCTGTTTTTT
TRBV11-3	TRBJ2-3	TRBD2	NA	CASSLTRAGLTDTQYF	TGTGCCAGCAGCTTAACACGAGCGGGGCTCACAGATACGCAGTATTTT
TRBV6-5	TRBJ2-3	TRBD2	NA	CASSFTSGRTDTQYF	TGTGCCAGCAGTTTCACTAGCGGGAGGACAGATACGCAGTATTTT
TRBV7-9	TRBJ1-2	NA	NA	CASSLVAAVPVGYGYTF	TGTGCCAGCAGCTTAGTCGCCGCGGTTCCTGTTGGCTATGGCTACACCTTC
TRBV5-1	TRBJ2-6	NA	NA	CASSLGRDSGANVLTF	TGCGCCAGCAGCTTGGGGCGGGACTCTGGGGCCAACGTCCTGACTTTC
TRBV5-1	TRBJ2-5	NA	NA	CASSPGFQETQYF	TGCGCCAGCAGCCCGGGATTCCAAGAGACCCAGTACTTC
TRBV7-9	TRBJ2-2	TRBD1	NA	CASSSNRDRVNTGELFF	TGTGCCAGCAGCTCGAACCGGGACAGGGTGAACACCGGGGAGCTGTTTTTT
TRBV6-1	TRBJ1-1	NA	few	CASSEGEEGNTEAFF	TGTGCCAGCAGTGAAGGTGAGGAAGGGAACACTGAAGCTTTCTTT
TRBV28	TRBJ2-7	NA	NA	CASKQAAKGYEQYF	TGTGCCAGCAAACAAGCTGCGAAGGGTTACGAGCAGTACTTC
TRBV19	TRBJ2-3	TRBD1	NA	CASSGQGTGLRDTQYF	TGTGCCAGTAGTGGTCAAGGGACAGGGTTGAGAGATACGCAGTATTTT
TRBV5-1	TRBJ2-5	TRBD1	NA	CASSAGRSGQAYQETQYF	TGCGCCAGCAGCGCAGGGCGGTCGGGACAGGCCTACCAAGAGACCCAGTACTTC
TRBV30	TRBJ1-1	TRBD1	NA	CAWSADRGNTEAFF	TGTGCCTGGAGTGCCGACAGGGGGAACACTGAAGCTTTCTTT
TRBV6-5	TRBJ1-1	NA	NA	CASRRGRTLNTEAFF	TGTGCCAGCAGGCGGGGAAGGACCCTGAACACTGAAGCTTTCTTT
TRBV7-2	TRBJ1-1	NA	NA	CASSSGLVHTEAFF	TGTGCCAGCAGCTCTGGACTCGTGCACACTGAAGCTTTCTTT
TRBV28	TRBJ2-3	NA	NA	CASSLAPAVDTQYF	TGTGCCAGCAGTCTAGCCCCGGCGGTAGATACGCAGTATTTT
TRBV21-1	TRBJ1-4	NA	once	CASSKFPVQGALPREKLFF	TGTGCCAGCAGCAAGTTCCCTGTCCAGGGGGCTTTGCCCCGGGAAAAACTGTTTTTT
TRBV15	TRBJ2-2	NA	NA	CATSRDQASRNTGELFF	TGTGCCACCAGCAGAGATCAGGCTAGCAGGAACACCGGGGAGCTGTTTTTT
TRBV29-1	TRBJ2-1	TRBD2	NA	CSVGTAGEGIRSEQFF	TGCAGCGTGGGCACGGCTGGGGAGGGTATTAGGTCTGAGCAGTTCTTC
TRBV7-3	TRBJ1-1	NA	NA	CASSLTGYGGPGTEAFF	TGTGCCAGCAGCTTAACAGGTTACGGGGGCCCGGGAACTGAAGCTTTCTTT
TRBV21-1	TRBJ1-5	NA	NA	CASSRRGYSNQPQHF	TGTGCCAGCAGCCGGAGGGGGTATAGCAATCAGCCCCAGCATTTT
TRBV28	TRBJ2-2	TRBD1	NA	CASIQRTGWTGELFF	TGTGCCAGCATTCAAAGGACAGGGTGGACCGGGGAGCTGTTTTTT
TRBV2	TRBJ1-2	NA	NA	CASRESQTVYTF	TGTGCCAGCCGCGAGTCACAGACCGTCTACACCTTC
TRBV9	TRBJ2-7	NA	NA	CASIPWYRAYEQYF	TGTGCCAGCATCCCTTGGTACCGGGCCTACGAGCAGTACTTC
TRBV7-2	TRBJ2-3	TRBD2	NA	CASSPNSGGATDTQYF	TGTGCCAGCAGCCCTAATAGCGGGGGGGCTACAGATACGCAGTATTTT
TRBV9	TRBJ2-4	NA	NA	CASSVAGVSKNIQYF	TGTGCCAGCAGCGTAGCGGGAGTGAGCAAAAACATTCAGTACTTC
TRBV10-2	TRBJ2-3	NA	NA	CASSEMVQDTQYF	TGCGCCAGCAGTGAGATGGTGCAAGATACGCAGTATTTT
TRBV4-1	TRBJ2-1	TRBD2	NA	CASSQERGGSYNEQFF	TGCGCCAGCAGCCAAGAGCGGGGGGGCTCCTACAATGAGCAGTTCTTC
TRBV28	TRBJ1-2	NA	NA	CASSLSGLSYGYTF	TGTGCCAGCAGTTTATCAGGGTTGAGCTATGGCTACACCTTC
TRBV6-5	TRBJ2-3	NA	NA	CASSSHARTGADTQYF	TGTGCCAGCAGTTCTCATGCCCGGACGGGTGCAGATACGCAGTATTTT
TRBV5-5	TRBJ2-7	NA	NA	CASSWDGVYEQYF	TGTGCCAGCAGCTGGGACGGGGTCTACGAGCAGTACTTC
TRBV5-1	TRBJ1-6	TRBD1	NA	CASSLEGQYNSPLHF	TGCGCCAGCAGCTTGGAGGGACAGTACAATTCACCCCTCCACTTT
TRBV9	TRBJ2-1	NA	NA	CASSVATNNEQFF	TGTGCCAGCAGCGTAGCTACAAACAATGAGCAGTTCTTC
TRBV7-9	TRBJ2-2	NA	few	CASSPRRTLNTGELFF	TGTGCCAGCAGTCCCAGGCGGACGCTAAACACCGGGGAGCTGTTTTTT
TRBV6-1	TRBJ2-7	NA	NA	CASSEQRTSYEQYF	TGTGCCAGCAGTGAACAACGGACCTCCTACGAGCAGTACTTC
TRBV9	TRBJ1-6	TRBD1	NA	CASSGGTANNSPLHF	TGTGCCAGCAGCGGGGGGACAGCCAATAATTCACCCCTCCACTTT
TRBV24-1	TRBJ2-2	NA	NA	CATSDGQWGGTGELFF	TGTGCCACCAGTGATGGACAGTGGGGTGGCACCGGGGAGCTGTTTTTT
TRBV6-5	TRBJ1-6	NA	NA	CASGTDGWSPLHF	TGTGCCAGCGGGACCGACGGGTGGTCACCCCTCCACTTT
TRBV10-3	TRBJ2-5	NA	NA	CAINDGRANEETQYF	TGTGCCATCAATGATGGTAGGGCTAACGAAGAGACCCAGTACTTC
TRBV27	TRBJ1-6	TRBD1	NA	CASSFSIPDERQGNSPLHF	TGTGCCAGCAGTTTTTCAATACCCGACGAAAGACAGGGTAATTCACCCCTCCACTTT
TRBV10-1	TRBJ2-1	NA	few	CASSDDRSDEQFF	TGCGCCAGCAGTGACGACAGGTCGGATGAGCAGTTCTTC
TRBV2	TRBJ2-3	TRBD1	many	CASRGQGLGTDTQYF	TGTGCCAGCAGGGGACAGGGGTTGGGCACAGATACGCAGTATTTT